This section outlines one TCR beta chain sequence together with its context. What it binds is unknown. Generated by immunoSEQ multiplex PCR, the TCRdb table keeps only in-frame clones and is missing some. Found here are 70,000 or so clones, 60% to 80% of them singletons; the top ten hold over 2%. The data were obtained in a study of vaccination effects on CD4 cells after COVID-19. Cells that had been cultured for less than 13 days were the source of isolated CD4+ T cells. This CDR3 has 15 residues. Trimming cost V 6 bases and J 5 bases, with 17 bases left between them. CDR1 and CDR2 (germline): MNHEY, SVGAGI.

The material was CD4+ T cells from PBMCs cultured without peptide, obtained before COVID-19 vaccination. The TCR originated in a human donor who received a COVID-19 vaccine. The chain is built from TRBV6-5 and TRBJ2-1; D is tentatively TRBD1 or TRBD2 (5 bases each). Here the CDR3 reads CASRNSGTVDNEQFF. The CDR3 coding sequence is TGTGCCAGCAGAAACTCCGGGACGGTCGACAATGAGCAGTTCTTC.